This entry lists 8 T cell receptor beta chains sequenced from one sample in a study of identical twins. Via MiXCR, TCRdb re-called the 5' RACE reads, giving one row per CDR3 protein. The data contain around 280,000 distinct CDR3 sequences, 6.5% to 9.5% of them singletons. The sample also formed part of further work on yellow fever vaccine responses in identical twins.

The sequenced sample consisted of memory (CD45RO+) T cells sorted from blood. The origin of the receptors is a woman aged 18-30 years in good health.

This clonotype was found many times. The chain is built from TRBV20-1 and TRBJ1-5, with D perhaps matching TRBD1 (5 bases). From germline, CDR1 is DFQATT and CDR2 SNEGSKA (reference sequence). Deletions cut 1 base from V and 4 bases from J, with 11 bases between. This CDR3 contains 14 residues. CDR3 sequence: CSARAGGSNQPQHF. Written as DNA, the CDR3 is TGCAGTGCTAGAGCGGGGGGTTCTAATCAGCCCCAGCATTTT.

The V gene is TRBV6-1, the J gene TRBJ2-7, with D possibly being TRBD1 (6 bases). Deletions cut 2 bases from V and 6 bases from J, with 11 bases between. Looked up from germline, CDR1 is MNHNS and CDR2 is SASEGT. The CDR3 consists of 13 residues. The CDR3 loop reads CASSETLGGEQYV. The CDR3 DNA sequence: TGTGCCAGCAGTGAAACCCTAGGGGGCGAGCAGTACGTC.

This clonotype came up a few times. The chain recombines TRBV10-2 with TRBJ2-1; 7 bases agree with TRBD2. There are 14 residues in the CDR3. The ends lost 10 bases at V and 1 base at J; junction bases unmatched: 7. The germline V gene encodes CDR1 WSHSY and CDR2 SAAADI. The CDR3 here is CATRSGMSYNEQFF. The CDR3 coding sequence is TGCGCCACCCGAAGCGGGATGTCCTACAATGAGCAGTTCTTC.

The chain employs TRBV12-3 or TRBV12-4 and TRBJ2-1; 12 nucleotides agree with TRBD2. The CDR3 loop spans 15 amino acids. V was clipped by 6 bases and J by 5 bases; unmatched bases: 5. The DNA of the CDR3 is TGTGCCAGCAGACTGACTAGCGGGAGCCACAATGAGCAGTTCTTC. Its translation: CASRLTSGSHNEQFF.

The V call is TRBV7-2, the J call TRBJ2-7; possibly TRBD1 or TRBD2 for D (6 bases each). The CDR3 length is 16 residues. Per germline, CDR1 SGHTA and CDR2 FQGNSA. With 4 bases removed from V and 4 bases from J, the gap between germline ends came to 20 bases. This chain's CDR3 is CASSSDGGRAKYEQYF. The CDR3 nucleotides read TGTGCCAGCAGCTCAGACGGGGGCAGGGCTAAATACGAGCAGTACTTC.

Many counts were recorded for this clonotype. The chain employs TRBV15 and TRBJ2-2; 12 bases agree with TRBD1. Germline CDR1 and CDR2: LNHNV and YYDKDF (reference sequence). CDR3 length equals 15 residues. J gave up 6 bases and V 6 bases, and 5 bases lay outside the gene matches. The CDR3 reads CATRPGQGASGELFF. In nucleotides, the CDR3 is TGTGCCACCAGGCCGGGACAGGGGGCATCCGGGGAGCTGTTTTTT.

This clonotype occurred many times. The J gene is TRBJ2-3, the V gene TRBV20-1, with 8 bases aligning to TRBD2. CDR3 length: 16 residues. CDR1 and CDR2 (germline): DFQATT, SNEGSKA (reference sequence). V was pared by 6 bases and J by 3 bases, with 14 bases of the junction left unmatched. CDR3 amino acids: CSAWDRREVQTDTQYF. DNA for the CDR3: TGCAGTGCCTGGGACCGGCGGGAGGTGCAGACAGATACGCAGTATTTT.

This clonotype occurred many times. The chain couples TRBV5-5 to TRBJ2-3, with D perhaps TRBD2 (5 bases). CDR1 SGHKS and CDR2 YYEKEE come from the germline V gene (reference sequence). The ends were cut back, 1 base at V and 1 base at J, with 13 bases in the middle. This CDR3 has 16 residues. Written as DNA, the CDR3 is TGTGCCAGCAGCTTGTTGCTGGGAGTGGGCACAGATACGCAGTATTTT. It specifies CASSLLLGVGTDTQYF. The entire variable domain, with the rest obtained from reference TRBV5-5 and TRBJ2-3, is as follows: DAGVTQSPTHLIKTRGQQVTLRCSPISGHKSVSWYQQVLGQGPQFIFQYYEKEERGRGNFPDRFSARQFPNYSSELNVNALLLGDSALYLCASSLLLGVGTDTQYFGPGTRLTVL.